These 30 T cell receptor beta chains were sequenced from one sample in a study of cytomegalovirus exposure and HLA in healthy donors. The PCR had 60 Vbeta and 13 Jbeta primers. TCRdb's copy holds only in-frame clones and misses some; the assay was immunoSEQ multiplex PCR. The sample yields about 43,000 clones, roughly 80% seen once. The source material was PBMCs. These receptors all come from a man in his fifties or sixties in good health and CMV-seronegative.

This clone was counted between two and nine times. The chain joins TRBV18 to TRBJ2-1; 8 bases line up with TRBD2. Germline assignment: CDR1 KGHSH and CDR2 LQKENI. The CDR3 is made up of 13 amino acids. The V gene end was trimmed by 0 bases and the J gene end by 11 bases; junction bases not matched to a gene: 3. The CDR3 reads CASSPPGGVQQFF. In DNA, the CDR3 is TGTGCCAGCTCACCACCCGGGGGGGTACAGCAGTTCTTC.

This clone was counted between two and nine times. The chain recombines TRBV27 with TRBJ1-2; D remains ambiguous. The germline V gene has CDR1 MNHEY and CDR2 SMNVEV (reference sequence). The CDR3 spans 13 residues. The CDR3 coding sequence is TGTGCGACCAGCATGAGCAGCGTAGGAGGCTACACCTTC. This encodes CATSMSSVGGYTF.

This clone came up once. The rearrangement joins TRBV5-1 to TRBJ2-3; the D gene is possibly TRBD2 (7 bases). V was cut by 3 bases and J by 4 bases, with 18 bases left in between. The CDR3 covers 16 residues. Germline-derived CDR1 and CDR2 are SGHRS and YFSETQ. The CDR3 spells CASSSNPGGRADTQYF. The CDR3 region has the DNA TGCGCCAGCAGCTCCAATCCCGGGGGGCGGGCAGATACGCAGTATTTT.

This clone appeared a few times. The CDR3 DNA reads TGTGCCAGCAGAACCCTCATAGACAACAGGGGGTACGAGCAGTACTTC. It specifies CASRTLIDNRGYEQYF. This rearrangement joins TRBV28 to TRBJ2-7; 8 bases are shared with TRBD1. The junction had 14 bases not matched to a gene; V was cut back by 6 bases and J by 4 bases. Germline CDR1 MDHEN, CDR2 SYDVKM. The CDR3 totals 16 residues.

With regard to this clone: Its ends do not fully match the called genes, so a read error is possible. This chain connects TRBV7-8 to TRBJ2-7, with D perhaps TRBD1 (6 bases). Germline assignment: CDR1 SGHVS and CDR2 FQNEAQ. This CDR3 has 13 residues. The CDR3 nucleotides are TGTTCCAGCAAGCAGGGGCCGGCCTACGAGCAGTACTTC. Translating gives CSSKQGPAYEQYF. The full variable domain, with the rest looked up from reference TRBV7-8 and TRBJ2-7, is GAGVSQSPRYKVAKRGQDVALRCDPISGHVSLFWYQQALGQGPEFLTYFQNEAQLDKSGLPSDRFFAERPEGSVSTLKIQRTQQEDSAVYLCSSKQGPAYEQYFGPGTRLTVT.

This chain links TRBV6-6 with TRBJ1-1; 9 bases agree with TRBD1. Per germline, CDR1 MNHNY and CDR2 SVGAGI (reference sequence). J was trimmed by 3 bases and V by 8 bases; bases with no gene match: 4. This CDR3 has 13 amino acids. The CDR3 sequence is CASGTGSDTEAFF. CDR3 nucleotides: TGTGCCAGCGGGACAGGGAGTGACACTGAAGCTTTCTTT.

Written as DNA, the CDR3 is TGTGCCAGCAGCCCGGGACTAGCGGGAGGTGCCGGGGGTGAGCAGTTCTTC. This gives the protein CASSPGLAGGAGGEQFF. V and J are TRBV7-2 and TRBJ2-1, with 15 positions matching TRBD2. This CDR3 is built from 17 residues. Germline V gives CDR1 SGHTA, CDR2 FQGNSA. Trimming at V came to 5 bases and at J to 9 bases, leaving 11 bases not matched to a gene.

The chain carries TRBV9 and TRBJ2-2, with 12 positions matching TRBD1. The CDR3 has 18 amino acids. V gave up 4 bases and J gave up 0 bases; unmatched junction bases: 7. Germline CDR1 reads SGDLS; CDR2 reads YYNGEE. CDR3 in DNA: TGTGCCAGCAGCTTATCCGGGACAGGGGGCCCGAACACCGGGGAGCTGTTTTTT. Encoded protein: CASSLSGTGGPNTGELFF.

The chain couples TRBV6-4 to TRBJ2-7; 9 bases line up with TRBD2. This CDR3 spans 14 amino acids. In germline, CDR1 is MRHNA, CDR2 SNTAGT. Unmatched junction bases numbered 11, after V lost 9 bases and J lost 5 bases. The CDR3 here is CASGPWREGDEQYF. In DNA form, the CDR3 reads TGTGCCAGTGGGCCCTGGCGGGAGGGCGACGAGCAGTACTTC.

The chain recombines TRBV5-6 with TRBJ2-1; D perhaps matches TRBD1 (5 bases). Trimming took 0 bases from V and 10 from J, leaving 8 bases between them. Germline V CDR1 and CDR2: SGHDT, YYEEEE. The CDR3 sequence is 12 residues long. This CDR3 reads CASSLGRGEQFF. As DNA, the CDR3 is TGTGCCAGCAGCTTGGGAAGGGGAGAGCAGTTCTTC.

The CDR3 region has the DNA TGCGCCAGCAGCTTGGAAGGCGCGGCGCAAGAGACCCAGTACTTC. It specifies CASSLEGAAQETQYF. This chain joins TRBV5-1 and TRBJ2-5; D gene uncertain. Trimming removed 0 bases from V and 2 bases from J, with 11 bases in between. Germline V CDR1 and CDR2: SGHRS, YFSETQ. CDR3 length: 15 residues.

This chain links TRBV28 with TRBJ2-2; 7 bases agree with TRBD2. The germline V gene has CDR1 MDHEN and CDR2 SYDVKM. The CDR3 covers 21 residues. The J segment lost 7 bases and the V segment lost 6 bases, leaving 29 bases of the junction unmatched. CDR3 loop: CASRVWGPRDYLWERGGELFF. For the CDR3, the DNA is TGTGCCAGCAGAGTTTGGGGCCCCCGGGACTACTTATGGGAACGGGGCGGGGAGCTGTTTTTT.

The J gene is TRBJ1-1, the V gene TRBV18, with 8 bases identical to TRBD1. V was clipped by 3 bases and J by 7 bases; unmatched bases: 10. This CDR3 has 15 amino acids. Germline CDR1 KGHSH, CDR2 LQKENI. The CDR3 is CASSPSRSTGVEAFF. The DNA for the CDR3 is TGTGCCAGCTCACCCTCCCGCTCGACAGGGGTTGAAGCTTTCTTT.

This chain connects TRBV5-6 to TRBJ1-4; D may be TRBD1 (6 bases). Germline V gene sequence: CDR1 SGHDT, CDR2 YYEEEE. V lost 6 bases, J lost 8 bases, and 20 bases lay in between. The CDR3 extends over 15 amino acids. This CDR3 is CASTTYGEGGEKLFF. The CDR3 region has the DNA TGTGCCAGCACCACGTACGGGGAAGGGGGAGAAAAACTGTTTTTT.

The V call is TRBV4-3, the J call TRBJ2-1; TRBD2 aligns across 9 bases. Trimming cost V 1 base and J 0 bases; bases outside gene matches: 10. This CDR3 has 19 residues. Germline-derived CDR1 and CDR2 are LGHNA and YSLEER. The CDR3 sequence is CASSQALSSGASSYNEQFF. The CDR3 DNA reads TGCGCCAGCAGCCAAGCGCTCTCTAGCGGGGCCAGCTCCTACAATGAGCAGTTCTTC.

On this clone itself: Its ends do not fully match the called genes, so a read error is possible. The chain couples TRBV20-1 to TRBJ1-2, with D unresolved. The germline CDR1 and CDR2 sequences are DFQATT and SNEGSKA (reference sequence). This CDR3 contains 11 residues. CDR3 DNA sequence: TGCAGTGCTAGTGAAAACTCTGGCTACACCTTC. Translated: CSASENSGYTF.

The J gene is TRBJ2-7, the V gene TRBV19; 9 bases match TRBD2. The CDR3 has 15 amino acids. Losses at the gene ends were 4 bases for V and 4 bases for J; bases not matched to a gene: 8. Germline-derived CDR1 and CDR2 are LNHDA and SQIVND (reference sequence). Here the CDR3 DNA reads TGTGCCAGTAGTACAATCGGGACTAGCAGATACGAGCAGTACTTC. It translates to CASSTIGTSRYEQYF.

The CDR3: CASSYGIRGSGELFF. DNA of the CDR3: TGTGCCAGCAGTTACGGAATCAGGGGGTCCGGGGAGCTGTTTTTT. The rearrangement links TRBV6-5 to TRBJ2-2; 7 nucleotides match TRBD1. After removal of 2 bases from V and 6 bases from J, the junction contained 6 bases not matched to a gene. Per germline, CDR1 MNHEY and CDR2 SVGAGI. The CDR3 extends over 15 amino acids.

This clone was detected a few times. The rearrangement joins TRBV29-1 to TRBJ2-5; TRBD2 is a possible D gene (5 bases). The DNA end lines up better with TRBJ2-7; the J call may be wrong. The germline V gene encodes CDR1 SQVTM and CDR2 ANQGSEA. The CDR3 extends over 12 amino acids. Written as DNA, the CDR3 is TGCAGCGTCGCCCAGGACTTTTACGAGCAGTACTTC. Translation: CSVAQDFYEQYF.

This chain joins TRBV5-4 and TRBJ1-2, with a possible D match to TRBD1 (5 bases). The germline gives CDR1 SGHNT, CDR2 YYREEE (reference sequence). There are 12 residues in the CDR3. V was shortened by 1 base and J by 8 bases, with 9 bases between the two germline ends. The CDR3 DNA is TGTGCCAGCAGCTTGCACCAGGGCGGCTACACCTTC. Its translation: CASSLHQGGYTF.

This chain uses TRBV6-5 with TRBJ1-5; 9 bases fit TRBD1. The CDR3 runs to 14 residues. Germline V CDR1 and CDR2: MNHEY, SVGAGI. The J segment lost 7 bases and the V segment lost 5 bases, leaving 6 bases of the junction unmatched. This CDR3 is CASSRGQGSQPQHF. CDR3 sequence (DNA): TGTGCCAGCAGTCGGGGACAGGGTAGCCAGCCCCAGCATTTT.

The chain links TRBV5-4 to TRBJ1-1; maybe TRBD1 (6 bases). The CDR3 has 16 amino acids. Trimming took 4 bases from V and 6 from J, leaving 22 bases between them. CDR1 is SGHNT and CDR2 is YYREEE in the germline V gene (reference sequence). CDR3 in DNA: TGTGCCAGCAGCCTTGGGGTGGTGAGGGGGTTCGCTGAAGCTTTCTTT. Protein: CASSLGVVRGFAEAFF.

This chain connects TRBV2 to TRBJ1-2, with TRBD1 matching 8 bases. The CDR3 sequence is 17 residues long. V lost 1 base, J lost 7 bases, and 14 bases stayed unmatched. Germline V gene lookup returns CDR1 SNHLY and CDR2 FYNNEI. CDR3 DNA: TGTGCCAGCAGTGAAGTAGGCCGGACAGGGTCCCTTCGTGGCTACACCTTC. It encodes CASSEVGRTGSLRGYTF.

Worth noting for this clone: One end of the junction varies from germline; a read error may be responsible. The rearrangement links TRBV7-9 to TRBJ1-2; 7 nucleotides line up with TRBD1. The CDR3 is made up of 14 amino acids. Per germline, CDR1 SEHNR and CDR2 FQNEAQ (reference sequence). The CDR3 loop reads CSSSSRQGLSGYTF. In nucleotides, the CDR3 is TGTTCCAGCAGCTCCAGACAGGGTTTGAGTGGCTACACCTTC.

The gene calls are TRBV4-3 and TRBJ2-7; D call uncertain. Trimming pared 3 bases from V and 0 bases from J, leaving 6 bases between. The CDR3 is made up of 13 amino acids. Looked up from germline, CDR1 is LGHNA and CDR2 is YSLEER. For the CDR3, the DNA is TGCGCCAGCAGCCAGTATCGCTCCTACGAGCAGTACTTC. As protein: CASSQYRSYEQYF.

This chain connects TRBV5-1 to TRBJ2-1, with 10 bases fitting TRBD2. The germline V gene has CDR1 SGHRS and CDR2 YFSETQ. V was pared by 2 bases and J by 0 bases, with 5 bases of the junction left unmatched. The length of the CDR3 is 17 residues. CDR3 residues: CASSFGLAASSYNEQFF. For the CDR3, the DNA is TGCGCCAGCAGCTTCGGACTAGCGGCAAGCTCCTACAATGAGCAGTTCTTC. Full variable domain (outside the CDR3, taken from reference TRBV5-1 and TRBJ2-1): KAGVTQTPRYLIKTRGQQVTLSCSPISGHRSVSWYQQTPGQGLQFLFEYFSETQRNKGNFPGRFSGRQFSNSRSEMNVSTLELGDSALYLCASSFGLAASSYNEQFFGPGTRLTVL.

V is TRBV4-1 and J is TRBJ2-5; D ambiguous. Germline V CDR1 and CDR2: MGHRA, YSYEKL. V lost 4 bases and J lost 4, with 10 bases in between. There are 13 residues in the CDR3. The CDR3 loop reads CASSPSYVETQYF. The CDR3 nucleotides read TGCGCCAGCAGCCCGAGTTACGTAGAGACCCAGTACTTC.

This sequence joins TRBV7-2 and TRBJ2-1; 10 bases are shared with TRBD1. The CDR3 extends over 13 amino acids. V shed 4 bases, J shed 7 bases, and the junction held 1 base outside the gene matches. Germline V lookup: CDR1 SGHTA, CDR2 FQGNSA. CDR3 protein: CASSWDRGNEQFF. The CDR3 DNA follows: TGTGCCAGCAGCTGGGACAGGGGTAATGAGCAGTTCTTC.

The chain is built from TRBV6-6 and TRBJ2-5; 7 bases are shared with TRBD2. Per germline, CDR1 MNHNY and CDR2 SVGAGI (reference sequence). The CDR3 loop spans 14 amino acids. Trimming took 4 bases from V and 7 from J; bases not matched to a gene: 9. CDR3 coding DNA: TGTGCCAGCAGTTGGGGAATCTCGGGGGGGACCCAGTACTTC. Translating gives CASSWGISGGTQYF.

The chain has TRBV7-3 and TRBJ2-1, with 8 bases aligning to TRBD2. This CDR3 has 16 residues. J lost 6 bases, V lost 5 bases, and 12 bases had no gene match. Germline CDR1 and CDR2: SGHTA and FQGTGA. CDR3 residues: CASSPRGGSRGNEQFF. CDR3 nucleotides: TGTGCCAGCAGCCCCCGCGGGGGGTCTCGGGGCAATGAGCAGTTCTTC.